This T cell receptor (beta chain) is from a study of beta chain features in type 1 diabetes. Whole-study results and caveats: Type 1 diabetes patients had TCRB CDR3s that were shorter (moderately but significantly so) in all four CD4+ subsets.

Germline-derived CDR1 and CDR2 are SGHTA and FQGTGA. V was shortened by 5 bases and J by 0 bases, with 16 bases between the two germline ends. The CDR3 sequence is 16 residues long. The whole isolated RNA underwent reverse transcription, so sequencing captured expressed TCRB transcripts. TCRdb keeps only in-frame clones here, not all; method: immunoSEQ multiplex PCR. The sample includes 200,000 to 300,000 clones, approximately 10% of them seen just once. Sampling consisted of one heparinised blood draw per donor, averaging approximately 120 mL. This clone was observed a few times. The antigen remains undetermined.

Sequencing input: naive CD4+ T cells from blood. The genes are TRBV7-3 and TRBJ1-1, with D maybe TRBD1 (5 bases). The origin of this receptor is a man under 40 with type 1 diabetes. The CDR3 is CASSTTPRDLNTEAFF. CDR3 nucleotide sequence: TGTGCCAGCAGCACGACCCCCAGGGATTTGAACACTGAAGCTTTCTTT.